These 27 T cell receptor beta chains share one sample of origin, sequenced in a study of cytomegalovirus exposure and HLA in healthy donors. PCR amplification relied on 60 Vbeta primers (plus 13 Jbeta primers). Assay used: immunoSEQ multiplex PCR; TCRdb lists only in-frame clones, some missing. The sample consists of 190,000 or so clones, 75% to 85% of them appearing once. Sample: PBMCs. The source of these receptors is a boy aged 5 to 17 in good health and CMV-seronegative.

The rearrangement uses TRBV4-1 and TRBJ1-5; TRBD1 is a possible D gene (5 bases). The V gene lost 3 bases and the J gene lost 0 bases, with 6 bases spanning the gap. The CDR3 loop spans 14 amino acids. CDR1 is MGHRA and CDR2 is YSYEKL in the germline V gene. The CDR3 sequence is CASSHRDSNQPQHF. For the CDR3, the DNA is TGCGCCAGCAGCCACAGGGATAGCAATCAGCCCCAGCATTTT.

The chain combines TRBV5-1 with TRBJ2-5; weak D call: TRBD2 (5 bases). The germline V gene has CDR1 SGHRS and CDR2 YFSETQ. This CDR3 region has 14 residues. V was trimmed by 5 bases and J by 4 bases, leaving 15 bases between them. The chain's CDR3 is CASSLRGMGETQYF. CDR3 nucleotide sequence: TGCGCCAGCAGTCTGAGAGGGATGGGAGAGACCCAGTACTTC.

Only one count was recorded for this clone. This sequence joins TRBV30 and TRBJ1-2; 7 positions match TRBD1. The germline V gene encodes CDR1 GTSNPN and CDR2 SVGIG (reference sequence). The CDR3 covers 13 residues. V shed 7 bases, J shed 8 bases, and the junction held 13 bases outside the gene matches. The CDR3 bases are TGTGCCTTAGGACAGGAGAGGGCGTGGGGCTACACCTTC. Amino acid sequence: CALGQERAWGYTF.

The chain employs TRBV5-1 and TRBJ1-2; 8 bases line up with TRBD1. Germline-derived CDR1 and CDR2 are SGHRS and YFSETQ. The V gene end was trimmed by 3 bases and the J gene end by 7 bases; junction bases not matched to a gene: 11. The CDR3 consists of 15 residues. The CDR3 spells CASSSGQGSDGGYTF. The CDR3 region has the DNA TGCGCCAGCAGCTCCGGACAGGGATCGGACGGTGGCTACACCTTC.

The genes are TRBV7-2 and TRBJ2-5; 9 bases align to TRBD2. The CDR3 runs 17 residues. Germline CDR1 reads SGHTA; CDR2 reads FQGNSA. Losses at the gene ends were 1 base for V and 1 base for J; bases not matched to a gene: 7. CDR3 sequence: CASSLGVSGSPQETQYF. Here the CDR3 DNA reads TGTGCCAGCAGCTTAGGTGTTAGCGGGAGCCCCCAAGAGACCCAGTACTTC.

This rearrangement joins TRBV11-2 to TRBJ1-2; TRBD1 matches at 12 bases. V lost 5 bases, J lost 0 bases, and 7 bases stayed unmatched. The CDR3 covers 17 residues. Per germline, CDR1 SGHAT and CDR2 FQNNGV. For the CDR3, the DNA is TGTGCCAGCAGCACCTTCCGGGACAGGGGGCCTAACTATGGCTACACCTTC. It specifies CASSTFRDRGPNYGYTF. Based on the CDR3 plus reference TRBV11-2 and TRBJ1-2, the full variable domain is EAGVAQSPRYKIIEKRQSVAFWCNPISGHATLYWYQQILGQGPKLLIQFQNNGVVDDSQLPKDRFSAERLKGVDSTLKIQPAKLEDSAVYLCASSTFRDRGPNYGYTFGSGTRLTVV.

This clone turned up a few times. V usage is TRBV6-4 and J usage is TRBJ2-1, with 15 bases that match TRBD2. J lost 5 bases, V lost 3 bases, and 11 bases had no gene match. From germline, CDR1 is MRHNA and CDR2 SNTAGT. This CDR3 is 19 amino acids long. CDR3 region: CASSEGPGLAGGINNEQFF. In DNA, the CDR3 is TGTGCCAGCAGTGAGGGCCCGGGACTAGCGGGGGGTATTAACAATGAGCAGTTCTTC.

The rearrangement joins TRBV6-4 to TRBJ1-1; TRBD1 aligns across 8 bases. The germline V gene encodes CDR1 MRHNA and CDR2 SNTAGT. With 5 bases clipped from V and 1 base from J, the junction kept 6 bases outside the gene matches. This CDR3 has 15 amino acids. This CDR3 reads CASSNKTGANTEAFF. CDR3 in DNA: TGTGCCAGCAGTAACAAGACAGGGGCGAACACTGAAGCTTTCTTT.

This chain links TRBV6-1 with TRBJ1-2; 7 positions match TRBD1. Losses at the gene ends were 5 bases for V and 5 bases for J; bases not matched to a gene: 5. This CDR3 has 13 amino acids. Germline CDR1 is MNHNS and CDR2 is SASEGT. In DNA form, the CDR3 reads TGTGCCAGCAGTAGGGACAGCACGTATGGCTACACCTTC. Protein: CASSRDSTYGYTF.

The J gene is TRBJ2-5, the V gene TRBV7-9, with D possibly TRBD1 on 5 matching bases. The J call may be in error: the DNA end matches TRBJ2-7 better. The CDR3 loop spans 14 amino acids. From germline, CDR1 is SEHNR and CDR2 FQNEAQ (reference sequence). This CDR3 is CASVYGQKSYEQYF. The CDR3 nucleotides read TGTGCCAGCGTTTATGGACAAAAGTCCTACGAGCAGTACTTC.

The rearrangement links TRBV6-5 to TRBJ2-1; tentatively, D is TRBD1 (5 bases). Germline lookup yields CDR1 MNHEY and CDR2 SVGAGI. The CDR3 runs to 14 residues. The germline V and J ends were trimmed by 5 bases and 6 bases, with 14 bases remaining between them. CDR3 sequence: CASSARRDGNEQFF. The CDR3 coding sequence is TGTGCCAGCAGTGCCCGCAGGGATGGCAATGAGCAGTTCTTC.

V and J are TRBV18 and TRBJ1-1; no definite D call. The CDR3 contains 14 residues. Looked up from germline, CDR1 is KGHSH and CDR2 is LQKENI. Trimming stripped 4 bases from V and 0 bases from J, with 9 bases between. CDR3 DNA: TGTGCCAGCTCACTCCCGGGGATGAACACTGAAGCTTTCTTT. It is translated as CASSLPGMNTEAFF.

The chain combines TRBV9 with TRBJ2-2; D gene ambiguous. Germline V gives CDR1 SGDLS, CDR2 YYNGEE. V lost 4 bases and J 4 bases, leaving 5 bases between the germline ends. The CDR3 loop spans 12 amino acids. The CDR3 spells CASSPSTGELFF. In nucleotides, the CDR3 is TGTGCCAGCAGCCCATCCACCGGGGAGCTGTTTTTT.

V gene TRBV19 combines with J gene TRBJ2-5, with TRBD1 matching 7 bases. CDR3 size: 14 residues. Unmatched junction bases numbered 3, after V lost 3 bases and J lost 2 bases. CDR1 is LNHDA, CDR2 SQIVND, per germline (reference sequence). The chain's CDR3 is CASSISRGQETQYF. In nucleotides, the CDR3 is TGTGCCAGTAGTATTTCCAGGGGGCAAGAGACCCAGTACTTC.

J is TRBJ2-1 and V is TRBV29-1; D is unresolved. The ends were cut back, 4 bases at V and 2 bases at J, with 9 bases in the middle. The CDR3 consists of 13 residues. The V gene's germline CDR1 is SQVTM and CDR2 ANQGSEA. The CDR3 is CSVGPNTYNEQFF. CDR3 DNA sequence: TGCAGCGTTGGGCCGAACACCTACAATGAGCAGTTCTTC.

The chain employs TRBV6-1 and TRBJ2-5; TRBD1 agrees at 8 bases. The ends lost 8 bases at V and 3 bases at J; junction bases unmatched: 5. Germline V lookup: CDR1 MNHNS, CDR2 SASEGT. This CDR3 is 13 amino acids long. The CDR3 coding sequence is TGTGCCAGCCGGGACAGGATCGAAGAGACCCAGTACTTC. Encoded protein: CASRDRIEETQYF.

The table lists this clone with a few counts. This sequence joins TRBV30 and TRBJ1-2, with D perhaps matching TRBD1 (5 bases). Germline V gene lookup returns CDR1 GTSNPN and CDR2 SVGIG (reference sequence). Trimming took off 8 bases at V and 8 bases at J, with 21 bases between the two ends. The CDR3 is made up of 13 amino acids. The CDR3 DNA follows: TGTGCCGGACAAGGGGCAGGAGGGACCGGCTACACCTTC. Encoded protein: CAGQGAGGTGYTF.

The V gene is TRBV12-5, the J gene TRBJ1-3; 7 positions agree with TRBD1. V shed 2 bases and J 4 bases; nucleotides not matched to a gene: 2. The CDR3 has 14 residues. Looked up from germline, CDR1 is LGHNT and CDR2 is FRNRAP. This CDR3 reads CASGLTGEGNTIYF. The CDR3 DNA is TGTGCTAGTGGTTTGACAGGGGAAGGAAACACCATATATTTT.

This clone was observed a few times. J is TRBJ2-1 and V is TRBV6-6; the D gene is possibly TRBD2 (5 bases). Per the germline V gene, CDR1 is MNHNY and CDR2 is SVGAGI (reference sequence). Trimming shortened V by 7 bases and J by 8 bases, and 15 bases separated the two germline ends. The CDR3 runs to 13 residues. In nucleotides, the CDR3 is TGTGCCAGCACCCCGTTGCGGGCCCATGAGCAGTTCTTC. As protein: CASTPLRAHEQFF.

CDR3 sequence (DNA): TGTGCCAGCAGCAAAGCGCCCCGGGACAGGGTATCTCGAATGACTGAAGCTTTCTTT. It specifies CASSKAPRDRVSRMTEAFF. The chain carries TRBV21-1 and TRBJ1-1; TRBD1, the table's D call, was not compared with the DNA. TRBV21-1 is a pseudogene segment. This CDR3 is built from 19 residues.

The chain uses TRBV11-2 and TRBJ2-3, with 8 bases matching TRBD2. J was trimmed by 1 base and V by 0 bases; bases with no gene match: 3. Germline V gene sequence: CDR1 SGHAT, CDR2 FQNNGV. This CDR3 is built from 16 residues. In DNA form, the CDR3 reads TGTGCCAGCAGCTTAGATCATAGCGGGGGCACAGATACGCAGTATTTT. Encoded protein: CASSLDHSGGTDTQYF.

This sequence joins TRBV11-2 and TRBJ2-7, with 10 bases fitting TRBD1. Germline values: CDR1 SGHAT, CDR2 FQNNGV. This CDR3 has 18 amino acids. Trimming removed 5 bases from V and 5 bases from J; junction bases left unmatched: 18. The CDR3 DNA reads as TGTGCCAGCAGCCCGGGCCGGTTGGACAGGGGGATATTTCACGAGCAGTACTTC. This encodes CASSPGRLDRGIFHEQYF.

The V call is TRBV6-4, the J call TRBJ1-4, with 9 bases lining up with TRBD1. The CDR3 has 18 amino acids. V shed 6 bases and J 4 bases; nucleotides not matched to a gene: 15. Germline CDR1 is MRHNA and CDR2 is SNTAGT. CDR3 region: CASRGDRARWGHNEKLFF. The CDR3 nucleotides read TGTGCCAGCAGGGGGGACAGGGCCAGATGGGGACATAATGAAAAACTGTTTTTT.

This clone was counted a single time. Here the CDR3 DNA reads TGTGCCAGCAGCCTGGGGGGGGAAGACTACGAGCAGTACTTC. Translation gives CASSLGGEDYEQYF. V is TRBV27 and J is TRBJ2-7; 7 nucleotides align to TRBD2. Germline CDR1 reads MNHEY; CDR2 reads SMNVEV (reference sequence). There are 14 residues in the CDR3. V gave up 6 bases and J gave up 3 bases; unmatched junction bases: 8.

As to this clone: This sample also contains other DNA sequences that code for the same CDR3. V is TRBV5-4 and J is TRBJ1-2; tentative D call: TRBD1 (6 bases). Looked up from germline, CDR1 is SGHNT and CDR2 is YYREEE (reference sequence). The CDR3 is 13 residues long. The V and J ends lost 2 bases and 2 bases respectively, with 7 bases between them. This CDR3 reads CASSFQGNYGYTF. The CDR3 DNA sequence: TGTGCCAGCAGCTTTCAGGGGAACTATGGCTACACCTTC.

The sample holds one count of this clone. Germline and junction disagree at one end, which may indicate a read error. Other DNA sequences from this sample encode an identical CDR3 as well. The CDR3 DNA reads as TGTGCCAGCAGCCCGCAGGGGGCAGATGGTTACACCTTC. Amino acids: CASSPQGADGYTF. The rearrangement uses TRBV11-3 and TRBJ1-2; 8 bases line up with TRBD1. There are 13 residues in the CDR3. CDR1 is SGHNT and CDR2 is YENEEA in the germline V gene.

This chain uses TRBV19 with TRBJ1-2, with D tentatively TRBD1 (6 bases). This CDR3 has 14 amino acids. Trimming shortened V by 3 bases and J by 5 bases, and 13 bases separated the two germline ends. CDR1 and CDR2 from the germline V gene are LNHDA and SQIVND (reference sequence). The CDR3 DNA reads TGTGCCAGTAGTATCGGACAGCACTCATATGGCTACACCTTC. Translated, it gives CASSIGQHSYGYTF. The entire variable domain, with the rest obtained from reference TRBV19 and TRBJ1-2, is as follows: DGGITQSPKYLFRKEGQNVTLSCEQNLNHDAMYWYRQDPGQGLRLIYYSQIVNDFQKGDIAEGYSVSREKKESFPLTVTSAQKNPTAFYLCASSIGQHSYGYTFGSGTRLTVV.